The 3 T cell receptor beta chains below all came from one sample that was sequenced in a study of blood T cells in healthy people across ages. The authors ran a second PCR of about 7 to 12 cycles using a sample-barcoded 5' primer and a J-beta primer mix. From the 5' RACE reads, TCRdb called clonotypes with MiXCR, one entry per CDR3 protein. The top ten clones hold over 2% of a sample with about 1.8 million distinct CDR3 sequences, less than 50% of them seen once. Material: blood. The receptors shown here come from a woman between 40 and 55 years old in good health.

V gene TRBV7-2 combines with J gene TRBJ2-5, with 15 bases lining up with TRBD2. The DNA end favors TRBJ2-7, so the J call may be wrong. Germline-derived CDR1 and CDR2 are SGHTA and FQGNSA. CDR3 length equals 16 residues. This CDR3 is CASSPPGTSGGNEQYF. The CDR3 region has the DNA TGTGCCAGCAGCCCCCCGGGGACTAGCGGGGGGAACGAGCAGTACTTC.

The CDR3 here is CASSTRQGRGETQYF. The CDR3 DNA is TGTGCCAGCAGCACCCGACAGGGGCGCGGAGAGACCCAGTACTTC. The chain links TRBV13 to TRBJ2-5; TRBD1 agrees at 8 bases. Trimming cost V 5 bases and J 4 bases; bases outside gene matches: 9. Germline loops: CDR1 PRHDT, CDR2 FYEKMQ (reference sequence). There are 15 residues in the CDR3. Drawing the rest from reference TRBV13 and TRBJ2-5, the complete variable domain is AAGVIQSPRHLIKEKRETATLKCYPIPRHDTVYWYQQGPGQDPQFLISFYEKMQSDKGSIPDRFSAQQFSDYHSELNMSSLELGDSALYFCASSTRQGRGETQYFGPGTRLLVL.

The chain has TRBV20-1 and TRBJ2-3; D is perhaps TRBD2 (6 bases). This CDR3 region has 14 residues. Germline CDR1 DFQATT, CDR2 SNEGSKA (reference sequence). With 5 bases removed from V and 1 base from J, the gap between germline ends came to 13 bases. CDR3 nucleotide sequence: TGCAGTGCTGAACACACGGGGGGCACAGATACGCAGTATTTT. This codes for CSAEHTGGTDTQYF.